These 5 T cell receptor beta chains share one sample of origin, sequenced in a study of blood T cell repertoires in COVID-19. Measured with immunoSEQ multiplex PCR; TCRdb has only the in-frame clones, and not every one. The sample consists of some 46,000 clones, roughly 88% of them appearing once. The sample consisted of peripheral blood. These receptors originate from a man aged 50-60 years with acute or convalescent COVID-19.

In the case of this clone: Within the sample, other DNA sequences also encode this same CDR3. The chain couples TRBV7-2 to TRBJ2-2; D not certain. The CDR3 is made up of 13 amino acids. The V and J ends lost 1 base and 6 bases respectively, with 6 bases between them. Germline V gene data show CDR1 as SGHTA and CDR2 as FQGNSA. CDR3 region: CASSLVLAGELFF. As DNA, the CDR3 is TGTGCCAGCAGCTTAGTGCTAGCCGGGGAGCTGTTTTTT. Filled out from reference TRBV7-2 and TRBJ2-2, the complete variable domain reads GAGVSQSPSNKVTEKGKDVELRCDPISGHTALYWYRQSLGQGLEFLIYFQGNSAPDKSGLPSDRFSAERTGGSVSTLTIQRTQQEDSAVYLCASSLVLAGELFFGEGSRLTVL.

This CDR3 reads CASSPRQAPLPTNEKLFF. The CDR3 DNA reads TGTGCCAGTAGTCCCCGACAGGCTCCCCTTCCGACTAATGAAAAACTGTTTTTT. J is TRBJ1-4 and V is TRBV19; possible D gene TRBD1, 6 bases. Germline CDR1 reads LNHDA; CDR2 reads SQIVND (reference sequence). This CDR3 has 18 residues. Trimming removed 5 bases from V and 2 bases from J, with 21 bases in between.

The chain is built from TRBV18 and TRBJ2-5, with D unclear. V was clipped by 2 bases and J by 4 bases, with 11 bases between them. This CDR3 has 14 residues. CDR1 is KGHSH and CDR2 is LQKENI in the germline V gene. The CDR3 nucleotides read TGTGCCAGCTCACCAGAGCGAGTGTCAGAGACCCAGTACTTC. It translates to CASSPERVSETQYF. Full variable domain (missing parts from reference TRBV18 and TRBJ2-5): NAGVMQNPRHLVRRRGQEARLRCSPMKGHSHVYWYRQLPEEGLKFMVYLQKENIIDESGMPKERFSAEFPKEGPSILRIQQVVRGDSAAYFCASSPERVSETQYFGPGTRLLVL.

The CDR3 coding sequence is TGTGCCAGCAGTCGGTACCAAGAGACCCAGTACTTC. As protein: CASSRYQETQYF. This chain links TRBV6-5 with TRBJ2-5; D unresolved. In germline, CDR1 is MNHEY, CDR2 SVGAGI. The CDR3 runs 12 residues. V was shortened by 5 bases and J by 0 bases, with 4 bases between the two germline ends.

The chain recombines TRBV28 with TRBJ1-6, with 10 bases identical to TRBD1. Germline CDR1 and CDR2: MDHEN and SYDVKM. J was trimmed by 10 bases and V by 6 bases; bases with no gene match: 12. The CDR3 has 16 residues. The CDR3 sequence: CASSAGTGVFGSPLHF. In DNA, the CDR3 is TGTGCCAGCAGCGCCGGGACAGGGGTTTTCGGGTCACCCCTCCACTTT.